This passage covers 29 T cell receptor beta chains from one sample sequenced in a study of graft-versus-host responses after intestinal transplantation. Sequenced by immunoSEQ multiplex PCR; TCRdb stores in-frame clones only, minus some. Here the sample spans about 22,000 clones, about 43% being singletons. Irradiated stimulators labeled with violet dye, approximately 200,000 in number, were plated with approximately 200,000 CFSE-labeled responders. The specimen was alloreactive CD8+ T cells from a mixed lymphocyte reaction culture, collected before intestinal transplant. The subset is: CFSE-low proliferating T cells sorted from approximately six-day pre-transplant mixed lymphocyte reaction (GvH or HvG direction). The receptors were gathered from a human patient who received an intestinal transplant.

Judged by abundance, this clone is medium-sized (0.01 to 0.1%). This chain joins TRBV7-8 and TRBJ1-3; D unresolved. The germline V and J ends were trimmed by 2 bases and 5 bases, with 13 bases remaining between them. Germline assignment: CDR1 SGHVS and CDR2 FQNEAQ. This CDR3 comprises 15 residues. CDR3 in amino acids: CASSLPNAARNTIYF. The CDR3 DNA follows: TGTGCCAGCAGCTTACCAAACGCGGCGCGAAACACCATATATTTT.

This sequence joins TRBV28 and TRBJ1-5; D not certain. Trimming pared 8 bases from V and 0 bases from J, leaving 8 bases between. Germline values: CDR1 MDHEN, CDR2 SYDVKM. This CDR3 region has 13 residues. The CDR3: CASYPTSNQPQHF. The CDR3 DNA reads TGTGCCAGCTACCCAACTAGCAATCAGCCCCAGCATTTT.

The chain links TRBV10-3 to TRBJ2-1; TRBD1 matches at 7 bases. V was pared by 8 bases and J by 0 bases, with 7 bases of the junction left unmatched. This CDR3 contains 15 residues. Germline V gene data show CDR1 as ENHRY and CDR2 as SYGVKD. The CDR3 loop is CAIGERGPSYNEQFF. CDR3 in DNA: TGTGCCATCGGGGAGAGGGGGCCCTCCTACAATGAGCAGTTCTTC.

This clone turned up a few times. The V gene is TRBV7-3, the J gene TRBJ2-1, with D perhaps matching TRBD1 (5 bases). V lost 0 bases and J lost 4, with 10 bases in between. The CDR3 extends over 15 amino acids. Germline V gives CDR1 SGHTA, CDR2 FQGTGA. CDR3: CASSLTAGSYNEQFF. In nucleotides, the CDR3 is TGTGCCAGCAGCTTAACGGCAGGGTCTTACAATGAGCAGTTCTTC.

J is TRBJ1-2 and V is TRBV28; possibly TRBD1 for D (5 bases). V was shortened by 2 bases and J by 2 bases, with 6 bases between the two germline ends. The germline V gene has CDR1 MDHEN and CDR2 SYDVKM. CDR3 length: 13 amino acids. Here the CDR3 DNA reads TGTGCCAGCAGTTTAAGGGGAAACTATGGCTACACCTTC. Amino acids: CASSLRGNYGYTF.

This chain connects TRBV19 to TRBJ2-5; 9 bases agree with TRBD1. The tail of the sequence fits TRBJ2-7 better, so the J call may be wrong. The CDR3 extends over 15 amino acids. CDR1 LNHDA and CDR2 SQIVND come from the germline V gene (reference sequence). The CDR3 nucleotides read TGTGCCAGTAGTATGGGGACAGGGTTATCCTACGAGCAGTACTTC. This gives the protein CASSMGTGLSYEQYF.

CDR3 nucleotide sequence: TGTGCCAGCAGCTTAAGACCCTGGAGTTTTGACGAGCAGTACTTC. This encodes CASSLRPWSFDEQYF. The gene calls are TRBV7-3 and TRBJ2-7; D remains unclear. The CDR3 loop spans 15 amino acids. The germline CDR1 and CDR2 sequences are SGHTA and FQGTGA. Trimming left V 1 base short and J 5 bases short, with 15 bases between.

This sequence joins TRBV6-1 and TRBJ2-7; the D is unclear. Trimming took off 5 bases at V and 3 bases at J, with 8 bases between the two ends. This CDR3 is 12 amino acids long. The germline V gene has CDR1 MNHNS and CDR2 SASEGT. CDR3 loop: CASSPGYYEQYF. In DNA, the CDR3 is TGTGCCAGCAGTCCCGGGTACTACGAGCAGTACTTC.

The chain couples TRBV10-3 to TRBJ2-3, with D perhaps given as TRBD1 or TRBD2 (5 bases each). Germline-derived CDR1 and CDR2 are ENHRY and SYGVKD. V lost 10 bases, J lost 0 bases, and 20 bases lay in between. The CDR3 is made up of 16 amino acids. The CDR3: CATRSYPGPSTDTQYF. The CDR3 coding sequence is TGTGCCACCCGGTCTTATCCGGGACCTAGCACAGATACGCAGTATTTT.

This chain links TRBV28 with TRBJ1-1, with D perhaps matching TRBD1 (5 bases). This CDR3 spans 14 amino acids. Germline values: CDR1 MDHEN, CDR2 SYDVKM. Trimming pared 5 bases from V and 3 bases from J, leaving 13 bases between. For the CDR3, the DNA is TGTGCCAGCAGTACCGGGGGGGTCCACACTGAAGCTTTCTTT. The encoded protein is CASSTGGVHTEAFF.

CDR3 region: CASSLTGVGEQYF. In DNA, the CDR3 is TGTGCCAGCAGCCTGACAGGGGTGGGGGAGCAGTACTTC. V and J are TRBV25-1 and TRBJ2-7, with 8 bases that match TRBD1. V dropped 6 bases and J dropped 7; count of bases not matched to a gene: 8. Germline loops: CDR1 MGHDK, CDR2 SYGVNS. The length of the CDR3 is 13 residues.

This CDR3 reads CASSTPTGTGQETQYF. In DNA, the CDR3 is TGCGCCAGCAGCACACCGACCGGGACAGGGCAAGAGACCCAGTACTTC. The V gene is TRBV5-1, the J gene TRBJ2-5; TRBD1 matches at 9 bases. Germline-derived CDR1 and CDR2 are SGHRS and YFSETQ. V lost 4 bases, J lost 2 bases, and 9 bases stayed unmatched. The CDR3 extends over 16 amino acids.

The V and J genes are TRBV7-9 and TRBJ1-4, with 9 bases lining up with TRBD1. Per germline, CDR1 SEHNR and CDR2 FQNEAQ (reference sequence). The CDR3 runs to 17 residues. The ends lost 1 base at V and 8 bases at J; junction bases unmatched: 11. CDR3 bases: TGTGCCAGCAGCTTAGACAGAACAGGGGGCCTGGCCGAAAAACTGTTTTTT. It codes for CASSLDRTGGLAEKLFF. The full variable domain, rest sourced from reference TRBV7-9 and TRBJ1-4, is DTGVSQNPRHKITKRGQNVTFRCDPISEHNRLYWYRQTLGQGPEFLTYFQNEAQLEKSRLLSDRFSAERPKGSFSTLEIQRTEQGDSAMYLCASSLDRTGGLAEKLFFGSGTQLSVL.

This clone was detected only once. J is TRBJ2-5 and V is TRBV5-1; D is possibly TRBD1 (5 bases). V was cut by 5 bases and J by 5 bases, with 28 bases left in between. The length of the CDR3 is 18 residues. Germline V gene sequence: CDR1 SGHRS, CDR2 YFSETQ. As DNA, the CDR3 is TGCGCCAGCAGAGATGGAACAGGTTATTCTTATCCCCCGGAGACCCAGTACTTC. It codes for CASRDGTGYSYPPETQYF.

In DNA form, the CDR3 reads TGCAGCGTTGAGCTGGCGGGCTACACCTTC. Protein product: CSVELAGYTF. The rearrangement joins TRBV29-1 to TRBJ1-2; D is uncertain. CDR1 is SQVTM, CDR2 ANQGSEA, per germline. V lost 3 bases to trimming and J lost 8 bases, with 7 bases between them. The CDR3 covers 10 residues.

This clone is judged medium-sized (0.01 to 0.1%). This rearrangement joins TRBV5-1 to TRBJ1-4; D is possibly TRBD1 (5 bases). CDR1 is SGHRS and CDR2 is YFSETQ in the germline V gene. The V end was cut by 0 bases, the J end by 4 bases, with 10 bases between. The CDR3 has 15 residues. CDR3 in amino acids: CASSLGGADNEKLFF. The CDR3 DNA reads as TGCGCCAGCAGCTTGGGCGGGGCGGATAATGAAAAACTGTTTTTT. Looking up the rest from reference TRBV5-1 and TRBJ1-4 gives the full variable domain: KAGVTQTPRYLIKTRGQQVTLSCSPISGHRSVSWYQQTPGQGLQFLFEYFSETQRNKGNFPGRFSGRQFSNSRSEMNVSTLELGDSALYLCASSLGGADNEKLFFGSGTQLSVL.

This sequence joins TRBV28 and TRBJ1-1, with a weak D call TRBD1 (5 bases). Trimming stripped 5 bases from V and 11 bases from J, with 15 bases between. Germline assignment: CDR1 MDHEN and CDR2 SYDVKM. This CDR3 has 12 amino acids. CDR3 bases: TGTGCCAGCAGTGCGGGACGGTGGAAGGCTTTCTTT. It is translated as CASSAGRWKAFF.

By share of the sample, this clone is medium-sized. This rearrangement joins TRBV19 to TRBJ1-1, with D maybe TRBD1 (5 bases). CDR3 size: 14 residues. The germline V and J ends were trimmed by 7 bases and 0 bases, with 12 bases remaining between them. Germline CDR1 is LNHDA and CDR2 is SQIVND (reference sequence). The CDR3 region is CASMRGNLNTEAFF. For the CDR3, the DNA is TGTGCCAGTATGCGGGGCAATTTGAACACTGAAGCTTTCTTT.

The gene calls are TRBV2 and TRBJ2-7; D is uncertain. The ends were cut back, 6 bases at V and 5 bases at J, with 8 bases in the middle. This CDR3 comprises 11 residues. Germline V gives CDR1 SNHLY, CDR2 FYNNEI. The DNA of the CDR3 is TGTGCCAGCAGCCAAAGCGACGAGCAGTACTTC. This sequence encodes CASSQSDEQYF.

Within the sample, this clone is medium-sized (0.01 to 0.1%). The chain is built from TRBV28 and TRBJ2-1; D is unresolved. CDR1 is MDHEN and CDR2 is SYDVKM in the germline V gene. Trimming took 5 bases from V and 13 from J, leaving 15 bases between them. The CDR3 is 12 amino acids. The CDR3 DNA is TGTGCCAGCAGTCTCGCCCCTTCTTATCAGTTCTTC. It encodes CASSLAPSYQFF.

The chain is built from TRBV7-9 and TRBJ1-2, with D tentatively TRBD1 (5 bases). The CDR3 length is 14 residues. Germline V CDR1 and CDR2: SEHNR, FQNEAQ (reference sequence). V lost 5 bases, J lost 5 bases, and 15 bases lay in between. CDR3 amino acids: CASSHTRVGYGYTF. The CDR3 DNA follows: TGTGCCAGCAGCCATACCAGGGTGGGATATGGCTACACCTTC.

The rearrangement links TRBV6-5 to TRBJ1-1; D ambiguous. The CDR3 extends over 16 amino acids. Germline lookup yields CDR1 MNHEY and CDR2 SVGAGI. V lost 2 bases to trimming and J lost 2 bases, with 15 bases between them. This chain's CDR3 is CASSYGVYLRNTEAFF. The CDR3 nucleotides are TGTGCCAGCAGTTACGGGGTCTACCTGAGAAACACTGAAGCTTTCTTT.

This clone showed up just a few times. The genes are TRBV6-6 and TRBJ2-1; D perhaps matches TRBD1 (6 bases). The V gene lost 0 bases and the J gene lost 7 bases, with 16 bases spanning the gap. The CDR3 loop spans 16 amino acids. CDR1 is MNHNY, CDR2 SVGAGI, per germline (reference sequence). This CDR3 reads CASSYSIGGRGNEQFF. CDR3 DNA: TGTGCCAGCAGTTACTCTATCGGTGGCAGGGGAAATGAGCAGTTCTTC.

The table lists this clone with a few counts. The V and J genes are TRBV30 and TRBJ2-1; D may correspond to TRBD1 or TRBD2 (6 bases each). This CDR3 is 15 amino acids long. Trimming took off 0 bases at V and 9 bases at J, with 18 bases between the two ends. Germline CDR1 and CDR2: GTSNPN and SVGIG (reference sequence). The CDR3 spells CAWSVQLGGVGEQFF. CDR3 sequence (DNA): TGTGCCTGGAGTGTACAACTGGGGGGCGTGGGTGAGCAGTTCTTC. Complete variable domain (other parts from reference TRBV30 and TRBJ2-1): SQTIHQWPATLVQPVGSPLSLECTVEGTSNPNLYWYRQAAGRGLQLLFYSVGIGQISSEVPQNLSASRPQDRQFILSSKKLLLSDSGFYLCAWSVQLGGVGEQFFGPGTRLTVL.

This clone has a handful of counts. The chain joins TRBV27 to TRBJ2-5; no definite D call. Looked up from germline, CDR1 is MNHEY and CDR2 is SMNVEV (reference sequence). The CDR3 covers 15 residues. V was trimmed by 5 bases and J by 0 bases, leaving 13 bases between them. CDR3 amino acids: CASSLNLGYQETQYF. The DNA of the CDR3 is TGTGCCAGCAGTCTCAACCTGGGGTACCAAGAGACCCAGTACTTC.

This clone is labeled medium-sized. This chain's CDR3 is CASSHPQRDTDTQYF. The CDR3 bases are TGTGCCAGCAGCCACCCCCAGCGGGACACAGATACGCAGTATTTT. This rearrangement joins TRBV4-2 to TRBJ2-3; 7 bases are a match to TRBD2. The ends lost 3 bases at V and 2 bases at J; junction bases unmatched: 5. This CDR3 is 15 amino acids long. Germline-derived CDR1 and CDR2 are LGHNA and YNFKEQ.

This clone was picked up a small number of times. The gene calls are TRBV10-3 and TRBJ2-5; D gene unclear. The CDR3 has 15 amino acids. With 11 bases removed from V and 2 bases from J, the gap between germline ends came to 21 bases. Germline loops: CDR1 ENHRY, CDR2 SYGVKD. DNA for the CDR3: TGTGCCGCCTCCGGTCCCTTAGGGCCTCAAGAGACCCAGTACTTC. Translated: CAASGPLGPQETQYF.

Only a few counts were recorded for this clone. The chain couples TRBV6-1 to TRBJ1-2, with 9 bases that match TRBD1. The J segment lost 5 bases and the V segment lost 6 bases, leaving 4 bases of the junction unmatched. The CDR3 covers 13 residues. CDR1 MNHNS and CDR2 SASEGT come from the germline V gene. The CDR3 sequence is CASRTGGRYGYTF. For the CDR3, the DNA is TGTGCCAGCAGAACAGGGGGCAGGTATGGCTACACCTTC.

V gene TRBV6-6 combines with J gene TRBJ2-7; 9 bases map to TRBD2. The trim removed 6 bases at V and 0 bases at J, leaving 0 bases unmatched. The germline CDR1 and CDR2 sequences are MNHNY and SVGAGI (reference sequence). The CDR3 is 13 amino acids. CDR3 nucleotide sequence: TGTGCCAGCAGGACTAGCGGCTCCTACGAGCAGTACTTC. The encoded protein is CASRTSGSYEQYF.